The 30 T cell receptor beta chains below come from one sample, sequenced in a study of spatial heterogeneity in lung cancer. This sample's time point: sample taken at primary tumor resection. Sequencing covered unsorted whole RNA taken from tumor, nontumor lung or frozen PBMC. Each CDR3 protein gets one entry after TCRdb re-called the 5' RACE reads with MiXCR. This sample has more than 10,000 distinct CDR3 sequences; roughly 15% occur once, and the top ten carry approximately 37%. Sequenced material: PBMCs, taken at surgery. These receptors were taken from a male donor with early-stage non-small cell lung cancer.

This chain connects TRBV28 to TRBJ1-1, with a weak D call TRBD1 (5 bases). The V end lost 5 bases, the J end lost 4 bases, and 20 bases lay between the germline ends. CDR1 MDHEN and CDR2 SYDVKM come from the germline V gene. This CDR3 has 16 residues. This CDR3 reads CASSTLGRGASTEAFF. As DNA, the CDR3 is TGTGCCAGCAGTACCCTTGGAAGGGGCGCGAGCACTGAAGCTTTCTTT.

This chain joins TRBV5-1 and TRBJ2-1; maybe TRBD1 (6 bases). There are 14 residues in the CDR3. Germline V gives CDR1 SGHRS, CDR2 YFSETQ. Trimming took 2 bases from V and 5 from J, leaving 11 bases between them. The CDR3 reads CASSFLDRNNEQFF. The CDR3 nucleotides read TGCGCCAGCAGCTTCCTCGACAGGAACAATGAGCAGTTCTTC.

This clonotype showed up just a few times. The chain has TRBV2 and TRBJ1-2; no definite D call. Per the germline V gene, CDR1 is SNHLY and CDR2 is FYNNEI. The CDR3 spans 13 residues. With 4 bases removed from V and 6 bases from J, the gap between germline ends came to 12 bases. The CDR3 region is CASSGHQADGYTF. CDR3 nucleotides: TGTGCCAGCAGTGGCCACCAGGCAGATGGCTACACCTTC. Variable domain in full (rest from reference TRBV2 and TRBJ1-2): EPEVTQTPSHQVTQMGQEVILRCVPISNHLYFYWYRQILGQKVEFLVSFYNNEISEKSEIFDDQFSVERPDGSNFTLKIRSTKLEDSAMYFCASSGHQADGYTFGSGTRLTVV.

This chain uses TRBV12-3 or TRBV12-4 with TRBJ2-5, with unresolved D. This CDR3 has 13 amino acids. Trimming took 1 base from V and 7 from J, leaving 10 bases between them. The CDR3 bases are TGTGCCAGCAGTTTAGGACCAACTCGGACCCAGTACTTC. Its protein is CASSLGPTRTQYF.

This chain connects TRBV7-2 to TRBJ1-1, with D possibly TRBD1 on 5 matching bases. This CDR3 has 14 residues. The ends were cut back, 1 base at V and 5 bases at J, with 11 bases in the middle. Germline CDR1 and CDR2: SGHTA and FQGNSA. The CDR3 reads CASSLGGSRTEAFF. Written as DNA, the CDR3 is TGTGCCAGCAGCTTAGGGGGGTCCAGAACTGAAGCTTTCTTT.

This clonotype was seen at least ten times. V is TRBV29-1 and J is TRBJ2-1; a possible D gene is TRBD2 (6 bases). The germline V gene encodes CDR1 SQVTM and CDR2 ANQGSEA. V was cut by 3 bases and J by 8 bases, with 17 bases left in between. This CDR3 comprises 14 residues. The chain's CDR3 is CSVEMGLTGDEQFF. CDR3 nucleotides: TGCAGCGTTGAGATGGGACTCACCGGGGATGAGCAGTTCTTC.

This clonotype turned up a few times. The chain is built from TRBV7-8 and TRBJ1-1, with D possibly being TRBD1 (5 bases). The CDR3 consists of 11 residues. V was trimmed by 10 bases and J by 1 base, leaving 7 bases between them. Germline CDR1 SGHVS, CDR2 FQNEAQ. The CDR3 region is CATQGNTEAFF. In nucleotides, the CDR3 is TGTGCCACTCAGGGGAACACTGAAGCTTTCTTT.

A note on this clonotype: A much larger clone differs from this one at a single base, so this may be a read error. The rearrangement joins TRBV12-3 or TRBV12-4 to TRBJ2-7; D is uncertain. The CDR3 runs 14 residues. V shed 4 bases and J shed 1 base, with 11 bases lying between them. The CDR3 sequence is CASSYNVGSYEQYF. The CDR3 coding sequence is TGTGCCAGCAGTTACAACGTGGGGTCCTACGAGCAGTACTTC.

In its sample, this clonotype was seen a few times. This chain connects TRBV11-2 to TRBJ1-6; D is undetermined. Germline CDR1 SGHAT, CDR2 FQNNGV. This CDR3 has 14 amino acids. V lost 2 bases and J lost 7, with 9 bases in between. CDR3 amino acids: CASSLQPLNSPLHF. The CDR3 DNA follows: TGTGCCAGCAGCTTACAGCCTTTAAATTCACCCCTCCACTTT. The whole variable domain, filled in from reference TRBV11-2 and TRBJ1-6, reads EAGVAQSPRYKIIEKRQSVAFWCNPISGHATLYWYQQILGQGPKLLIQFQNNGVVDDSQLPKDRFSAERLKGVDSTLKIQPAKLEDSAVYLCASSLQPLNSPLHFGNGTRLTVT.

This clonotype was seen a handful of times. The rearrangement links TRBV5-6 to TRBJ1-2; D possibly corresponds to TRBD1 (5 bases). The CDR3 runs to 14 residues. The germline gives CDR1 SGHDT, CDR2 YYEEEE. Trimming removed 5 bases at V and 1 base at J, with 12 bases between. CDR3 region: CASRTGVFNYGYTF. DNA for the CDR3: TGTGCCAGCAGAACGGGGGTTTTTAACTATGGCTACACCTTC. Supplemented by reference TRBV5-6 and TRBJ1-2, the full variable domain reads DAGVTQSPTHLIKTRGQQVTLRCSPKSGHDTVSWYQQALGQGPQFIFQYYEEEERQRGNFPDRFSGHQFPNYSSELNVNALLLGDSALYLCASRTGVFNYGYTFGSGTRLTVV.

The gene calls are TRBV6-1 and TRBJ1-5; D gene uncertain. V was pared by 5 bases and J by 0 bases, with 8 bases between. The germline V gene has CDR1 MNHNS and CDR2 SASEGT. The CDR3 is 14 residues long. The CDR3 nucleotides are TGTGCCAGCAGTTCAAGTTATAGCAATCAGCCCCAGCATTTT. It yields the protein CASSSSYSNQPQHF.

This clonotype appeared a few times. The chain joins TRBV4-1 to TRBJ1-6; no definite D call. CDR3 length equals 19 residues. With 1 base removed from V and 5 bases from J, the gap between germline ends came to 21 bases. The germline V gene encodes CDR1 MGHRA and CDR2 YSYEKL. CDR3 DNA sequence: TGCGCCAGCAGCCAAGGATACGTGGGCCGCCGGTCCGATAATTCACCCCTCCACTTT. Translated, it gives CASSQGYVGRRSDNSPLHF.

This sequence joins TRBV7-2 and TRBJ2-3; D may be TRBD2 (6 bases). Trimming shortened V by 4 bases and J by 2 bases, and 13 bases separated the two germline ends. Germline V lookup: CDR1 SGHTA, CDR2 FQGNSA. This CDR3 comprises 15 residues. The CDR3 nucleotides read TGTGCCAGCAGCTCCCCGGAGGGCTACACAGATACGCAGTATTTT. Its protein product is CASSSPEGYTDTQYF.

The table lists this clonotype with many counts. The V call is TRBV5-5, the J call TRBJ2-3; D remains ambiguous. The CDR3 runs to 11 residues. V lost 1 base, J lost 14 bases, and 11 bases lay in between. Germline loops: CDR1 SGHKS, CDR2 YYEKEE (reference sequence). CDR3 bases: TGTGCCAGCAGCTTGAAGGGTAGGATGTATTTT. Protein product: CASSLKGRMYF. The variable domain in full, completed from reference TRBV5-5 and TRBJ2-3, reads DAGVTQSPTHLIKTRGQQVTLRCSPISGHKSVSWYQQVLGQGPQFIFQYYEKEERGRGNFPDRFSARQFPNYSSELNVNALLLGDSALYLCASSLKGRMYFGPGTRLTVL.

Only a few counts were recorded for this clonotype. The gene calls are TRBV13 and TRBJ2-5, with a tentative D call TRBD2 (5 bases). V was pared by 8 bases and J by 1 base, with 14 bases between. Per germline, CDR1 PRHDT and CDR2 FYEKMQ (reference sequence). This CDR3 contains 14 residues. The DNA of the CDR3 is TGTGCCAGCTCAATGGCGGGCCTCCAAGAGACCCAGTACTTC. It encodes CASSMAGLQETQYF. The full variable domain, completed using reference TRBV13 and TRBJ2-5, is AAGVIQSPRHLIKEKRETATLKCYPIPRHDTVYWYQQGPGQDPQFLISFYEKMQSDKGSIPDRFSAQQFSDYHSELNMSSLELGDSALYFCASSMAGLQETQYFGPGTRLLVL.

This clonotype showed up many times. The rearrangement links TRBV7-9 to TRBJ1-2, with D perhaps TRBD1 (5 bases). Trimming removed 2 bases from V and 7 bases from J, with 11 bases in between. Germline loops: CDR1 SEHNR, CDR2 FQNEAQ (reference sequence). The CDR3 contains 13 residues. CDR3 residues: CASSLSGTGGYTF. The CDR3 coding sequence is TGTGCCAGCAGCTTATCCGGGACTGGTGGCTACACCTTC.

V usage is TRBV19 and J usage is TRBJ2-5; D may be TRBD1 or TRBD2 (6 bases each). Between the trimmed V and J ends, which lost 3 bases and 1 base, there was a span of 12 bases. This CDR3 has 15 amino acids. Germline V gene sequence: CDR1 LNHDA, CDR2 SQIVND (reference sequence). In nucleotides, the CDR3 is TGTGCCAGTAGTATGCGGGACACTCCCCAAGAGACCCAGTACTTC. Translation: CASSMRDTPQETQYF.

This clonotype was counted at least ten times. In DNA form, the CDR3 reads TGCGCCAGCAGCCAAGATCACCACTCCTACAATGAGCAGTTCTTC. Protein: CASSQDHHSYNEQFF. This rearrangement joins TRBV4-3 to TRBJ2-1; no clear D. The CDR3 is 15 amino acids. Germline loops: CDR1 LGHNA, CDR2 YSLEER. Trimming took 0 bases from V and 0 from J, leaving 6 bases between them.

In regard to this clonotype: A much larger clone lies one base from this, so it may be a read error. The chain links TRBV5-4 to TRBJ2-3; 11 nucleotides match TRBD2. Germline lookup yields CDR1 SGHNT and CDR2 YYREEE (reference sequence). CDR3 length: 18 residues. DNA for the CDR3: TGTGTCAGCAGCCTCCGTCGGACTAGCGGGTCTAGCACAGATACGCAGTATTTT. Translation gives CVSSLRRTSGSSTDTQYF.

This clonotype occurred many times. CDR3 DNA sequence: TGTGCCAGCTCACCACCGGCTGGGGGAGGTGAAAAACTGTTTTTT. Protein: CASSPPAGGGEKLFF. The rearrangement links TRBV18 to TRBJ1-4; a possible D gene is TRBD1 (5 bases). The CDR3 runs 15 residues. V shed 0 bases and J shed 7 bases, with 12 bases lying between them. Germline V gene sequence: CDR1 KGHSH, CDR2 LQKENI.

The rearrangement joins TRBV7-7 to TRBJ2-1; tentative D call: TRBD2 (6 bases). Germline V CDR1 and CDR2: SSHAT, FNYEAQ (reference sequence). V was clipped by 4 bases and J by 8 bases, with 6 bases between them. CDR3 length: 11 amino acids. The CDR3 region has the DNA TGTGCCAGCAGCTCGGGGGATGAGCAGTTCTTC. Its protein product is CASSSGDEQFF.

By sample share, this clonotype is hyperexpanded. The V call is TRBV30, the J call TRBJ2-7; 7 nucleotides line up with TRBD1. J lost 2 bases, V lost 3 bases, and 7 bases had no gene match. This CDR3 region has 14 residues. Per the germline V gene, CDR1 is GTSNPN and CDR2 is SVGIG (reference sequence). This CDR3 is CAWRGDRYPYEQYF. The CDR3 DNA reads TGTGCCTGGAGGGGGGACAGATACCCCTACGAGCAGTACTTC.

In this sample, this clonotype turned up a few times. This chain joins TRBV28 and TRBJ1-5, with a tentative D call TRBD1 (5 bases). This CDR3 region has 15 residues. Germline CDR1 reads MDHEN; CDR2 reads SYDVKM. V gave up 6 bases and J gave up 0 bases, with 12 bases separating them. The CDR3 sequence: CASRRTPDSNQPQHF. The CDR3 DNA reads TGTGCCAGCAGGCGGACACCTGATAGCAATCAGCCCCAGCATTTT.

This chain uses TRBV27 with TRBJ2-1; possibly TRBD1 or TRBD2 for D (5 bases each). Trimming cost V 5 bases and J 6 bases, with 17 bases left between them. This CDR3 has 15 amino acids. Germline V gene data show CDR1 as MNHEY and CDR2 as SMNVEV (reference sequence). This CDR3 is CASSTAWGTVNEQFF. As DNA, the CDR3 is TGTGCCAGCAGTACAGCGTGGGGGACCGTCAATGAGCAGTTCTTC.

The chain carries TRBV7-2 and TRBJ2-1; 11 bases match TRBD1. This CDR3 contains 12 residues. J was trimmed by 13 bases and V by 2 bases; bases with no gene match: 1. Looked up from germline, CDR1 is SGHTA and CDR2 is FQGNSA. This chain's CDR3 is CASSLWTGGQFF. The CDR3 DNA follows: TGTGCCAGCAGCTTATGGACAGGGGGCCAGTTCTTC.

This clonotype was picked up a small number of times. The V gene is TRBV28, the J gene TRBJ2-7, with 12 bases lining up with TRBD1. Germline loops: CDR1 MDHEN, CDR2 SYDVKM. V lost 4 bases to trimming and J lost 4 bases; unmatched junction nucleotides: 2. CDR3 length: 14 residues. CDR3 nucleotides: TGTGCCAGCAGTTCGGGACAGGGGGCGTACGAGCAGTACTTC. Its protein product is CASSSGQGAYEQYF.

Only a few counts were recorded for this clonotype. The rearrangement links TRBV4-3 to TRBJ1-5, with D possibly matching TRBD1 (5 bases). Trimming pared 1 base from V and 1 base from J, leaving 14 bases between. Germline V gene data show CDR1 as LGHNA and CDR2 as YSLEER. This CDR3 has 17 residues. The CDR3 loop reads CASSQGVGGASNQPQHF. CDR3 DNA sequence: TGCGCCAGCAGCCAAGGCGTAGGAGGGGCAAGCAATCAGCCCCAGCATTTT.

The chain couples TRBV20-1 to TRBJ2-2; the match to TRBD2 covers 7 bases. V gave up 2 bases and J gave up 5 bases; unmatched junction bases: 5. This CDR3 spans 14 amino acids. CDR1 DFQATT and CDR2 SNEGSKA come from the germline V gene (reference sequence). The CDR3 reads CSARSGGYTGELFF. The CDR3 DNA is TGCAGTGCTAGATCCGGGGGGTATACCGGGGAGCTGTTTTTT.

This clonotype was recorded many times. The gene calls are TRBV5-4 and TRBJ2-5; D not resolved. Per germline, CDR1 SGHNT and CDR2 YYREEE (reference sequence). Trimming took 0 bases from V and 0 from J, leaving 6 bases between them. The CDR3 has 14 amino acids. CDR3 amino acids: CASSLDSYQETQYF. The DNA for the CDR3 is TGTGCCAGCAGCTTGGACAGTTACCAAGAGACCCAGTACTTC.

In its sample, this clonotype was seen many times. The chain has TRBV14 and TRBJ2-1; tentative D call: TRBD1 (5 bases). V lost 4 bases and J 9 bases, leaving 13 bases between the germline ends. Germline V gene sequence: CDR1 SGHDN, CDR2 FVKESK. The CDR3 has 13 residues. CDR3: CASSPTRDSEQFF. The CDR3 coding sequence is TGTGCCAGCAGCCCGACCCGTGACAGTGAGCAGTTCTTC.